These 26 T cell receptor beta chains were sequenced from one sample in a study of patients and donors after allogeneic stem cell transplantation. TCRdb called the RT-PCR reads again in MiXCR, with one record for every CDR3 protein. This table has approximately 170,000 distinct CDR3 sequences, roughly 22% appearing once. The source material was blood, either unsorted or a sorted T cell fraction (not recorded which). Receptors were obtained from a human donor who was either an allogeneic HSCT recipient or a stem cell or donor lymphocyte infusion donor (not recorded which). It is not recorded whose cells these are; they may come from a transplant donor.

V is TRBV20-1 and J is TRBJ2-1; the D is unclear. This CDR3 has 14 residues. The V end lost 6 bases, the J end lost 2 bases, and 14 bases lay between the germline ends. From germline, CDR1 is DFQATT and CDR2 SNEGSKA (reference sequence). CDR3 DNA: TGCAGTGCCAACTCGCCTTCGCCCTACAATGAGCAGTTCTTC. It yields the protein CSANSPSPYNEQFF.

The V and J genes are TRBV7-2 and TRBJ2-5; TRBD1 agrees at 7 bases. The junction had 5 bases not matched to a gene; V was cut back by 5 bases and J by 5 bases. CDR1 SGHTA and CDR2 FQGNSA come from the germline V gene. The CDR3 extends over 13 amino acids. Here the CDR3 reads CASSLDRAETQYF. CDR3 DNA sequence: TGTGCCAGCAGCCTAGACAGGGCGGAGACCCAGTACTTC.

A note on this clonotype: This may be a read error: a much more frequent sequence differs by one nucleotide. The chain carries TRBV5-1 and TRBJ1-1, with TRBD1 matching over 8 bases. J was trimmed by 1 base and V by 3 bases; bases with no gene match: 2. The length of the CDR3 is 14 residues. Germline CDR1 reads SGHRS; CDR2 reads YFSETQ. The CDR3 loop reads CASSWGQANTEAFF. In DNA form, the CDR3 reads TGCGCCAGCAGCTGGGGACAGGCGAACACTGAAGCTTTCTTT.

The chain has TRBV5-6 and TRBJ1-3; D is perhaps TRBD1 (6 bases). The CDR3 consists of 17 residues. The V end was cut by 2 bases, the J end by 0 bases, with 15 bases between. The germline V gene has CDR1 SGHDT and CDR2 YYEEEE. The CDR3 sequence is CASSLYQGRVSGNTIYF. CDR3 DNA sequence: TGTGCCAGCAGCTTATATCAGGGGCGAGTCTCTGGAAACACCATATATTTT.

V and J are TRBV7-9 and TRBJ2-4, with D perhaps TRBD1 or TRBD2 (6 bases each). Germline V gene sequence: CDR1 SEHNR, CDR2 FQNEAQ (reference sequence). The CDR3 sequence is 15 residues long. Trimming left V 0 bases short and J 5 bases short, with 11 bases between. The CDR3 region is CASSLATGGENIQYF. The CDR3 DNA reads as TGTGCCAGCAGCTTAGCAACCGGGGGCGAAAACATTCAGTACTTC.

This clonotype has more than one count but fewer than ten. The rearrangement links TRBV11-3 to TRBJ1-2; no reliable D call. Deletions cut 4 bases from V and 6 bases from J, with 9 bases between. The germline CDR1 and CDR2 sequences are SGHNT and YENEEA. The CDR3 covers 12 residues. CDR3 DNA: TGTGCCAGCAGCTCACGAGGTGATGGCTACACCTTC. Amino acids: CASSSRGDGYTF.

This chain connects TRBV27 to TRBJ2-3, with 9 bases that match TRBD2. Germline CDR1 is MNHEY and CDR2 is SMNVEV (reference sequence). V dropped 3 bases and J dropped 6; count of bases not matched to a gene: 4. This CDR3 has 14 amino acids. The CDR3 coding sequence is TGTGCCAGCAGTTTGGGACTAGCATTGGATACGCAGTATTTT. Amino acids: CASSLGLALDTQYF.

This chain links TRBV12-3 or TRBV12-4 with TRBJ1-1; no clear D. The CDR3 has 14 amino acids. Trimming removed 1 base from V and 1 base from J, with 7 bases in between. The CDR3 here is CASSLDGPNTEAFF. The DNA of the CDR3 is TGTGCCAGCAGTTTAGACGGACCGAACACTGAAGCTTTCTTT.

This clonotype was picked up a small number of times. V gene TRBV7-9 combines with J gene TRBJ2-2; 9 bases are shared with TRBD1. This CDR3 region has 15 residues. The germline gives CDR1 SEHNR, CDR2 FQNEAQ (reference sequence). After removal of 0 bases from V and 6 bases from J, the junction contained 2 bases not matched to a gene. The DNA of the CDR3 is TGTGCCAGCAGCTTAGCTGGGACAGGGCCCGGGGAGCTGTTTTTT. This encodes CASSLAGTGPGELFF.

The chain employs TRBV12-3 or TRBV12-4 and TRBJ2-3; D gene ambiguous. V was shortened by 8 bases and J by 1 base, with 16 bases between the two germline ends. This CDR3 contains 15 residues. CDR3 region: CASRLQGFRTDTQYF. CDR3 sequence (DNA): TGTGCCAGCCGATTACAAGGGTTCCGCACAGATACGCAGTATTTT.

The genes are TRBV7-2 and TRBJ1-5; D unclear. CDR1 and CDR2 (germline): SGHTA, FQGNSA. V dropped 5 bases and J dropped 0 bases, with 8 bases sitting between them. The CDR3 length is 14 residues. DNA of the CDR3: TGTGCCAGCAGCCGAGAGTATAGCAATCAGCCCCAGCATTTT. Protein product: CASSREYSNQPQHF.

This clonotype was detected many times. The rearrangement links TRBV29-1 to TRBJ1-1; D call uncertain. This CDR3 is built from 15 residues. The germline CDR1 and CDR2 sequences are SQVTM and ANQGSEA. The V gene lost 0 bases and the J gene lost 1 base, with 12 bases spanning the gap. DNA for the CDR3: TGCAGCGTTGAAGATCTCGATAGACGGAACACTGAAGCTTTCTTT. Its protein is CSVEDLDRRNTEAFF.

CDR3 sequence reads: CASSYAAYYEQYF. CDR3 in DNA: TGTGCCAGCAGCTATGCGGCTTACTACGAGCAGTACTTC. The chain links TRBV5-6 to TRBJ2-7, with D uncertain. CDR1 and CDR2 from the germline V gene are SGHDT and YYEEEE. The CDR3 runs 13 residues. V dropped 3 bases and J dropped 3 bases, with 10 bases sitting between them.

The V and J genes are TRBV12-3 or TRBV12-4 and TRBJ1-6; D gene uncertain. V was clipped by 5 bases and J by 7 bases, with 6 bases between them. CDR3 length equals 12 residues. In DNA, the CDR3 is TGTGCCAGCAGTCGGTGGAATTCACCCCTCCACTTT. Translated: CASSRWNSPLHF.

About this clonotype: One end of the junction varies from germline; a read error may be responsible. The chain recombines TRBV2 with TRBJ2-5, with a weak D call TRBD1 (6 bases). CDR3 length equals 15 residues. Germline loops: CDR1 SNHLY, CDR2 FYNNEI. CDR3 amino acids: CASSTGTRRQETQYF. The CDR3 DNA follows: TGTGCCAGCAGCACCGGGACAAGAAGGCAAGAGACCCAGTACTTT. Full variable domain (missing parts from reference TRBV2 and TRBJ2-5): EPEVTQTPSHQVTQMGQEVILRCVPISNHLYFYWYRQILGQKVEFLVSFYNNEISEKSEIFDDQFSVERPDGSNFTLKIRSTKLEDSAMYFCASSTGTRRQETQYFGPGTRLLVL.

The chain couples TRBV11-1 to TRBJ2-7; perhaps TRBD1 as D (6 bases). The CDR3 runs to 12 residues. Germline V CDR1 and CDR2: SGHAT, FQDESV (reference sequence). V shed 5 bases and J shed 5 bases, with 10 bases lying between them. The CDR3, as DNA: TGTGCCAGCAGCACAAGACAGGACGAGCAGTACTTC. Translating it yields CASSTRQDEQYF.

V usage is TRBV5-1 and J usage is TRBJ2-3, with 7 positions matching TRBD2. Germline V CDR1 and CDR2: SGHRS, YFSETQ. V was pared by 0 bases and J by 1 base, with 5 bases of the junction left unmatched. The CDR3 is made up of 16 amino acids. The CDR3 spells CASSLDEAGGTDTQYF. The CDR3 DNA reads TGCGCCAGCAGCTTGGACGAGGCGGGGGGCACAGATACGCAGTATTTT.

This clonotype was counted many times. The chain joins TRBV12-3 or TRBV12-4 to TRBJ1-6, with D possibly TRBD1 on 5 matching bases. Between the trimmed V and J ends, which lost 6 bases and 7 bases, there was a span of 16 bases. This CDR3 is built from 15 residues. Here the CDR3 reads CASSPDTKLNSPLHF. The CDR3 nucleotides read TGTGCCAGCAGCCCGGACACCAAACTAAATTCACCCCTCCACTTT.

The rearrangement links TRBV20-1 to TRBJ2-1; perhaps TRBD1 as D (5 bases). Germline values: CDR1 DFQATT, CDR2 SNEGSKA (reference sequence). There are 16 residues in the CDR3. Trimming shortened V by 0 bases and J by 9 bases, and 21 bases separated the two germline ends. The CDR3 loop reads CSARDLWGGLRGEQFF. The CDR3 DNA reads as TGCAGTGCTAGAGACCTTTGGGGCGGCCTAAGGGGTGAGCAGTTCTTC.

This clonotype appeared many times. The V and J genes are TRBV29-1 and TRBJ1-2, with a possible D match to TRBD1 (6 bases). The germline V gene encodes CDR1 SQVTM and CDR2 ANQGSEA. The V end was cut by 5 bases, the J end by 4 bases, with 14 bases between. The CDR3 runs to 13 residues. The CDR3 region is CSVLRTETYGYTF. CDR3 DNA: TGCAGCGTTCTTAGGACAGAAACCTATGGCTACACCTTC.

The chain recombines TRBV12-3 or TRBV12-4 with TRBJ2-1, with TRBD2 identical over 7 bases. This CDR3 comprises 15 residues. Trimming at V came to 7 bases and at J to 0 bases, leaving 6 bases not matched to a gene. DNA for the CDR3: TGTGCCAGCATCCCAAGGGAGGGCTCCTACAATGAGCAGTTCTTC. Its protein is CASIPREGSYNEQFF.

This clonotype was detected a few times. The V gene is TRBV20-1, the J gene TRBJ2-5; 8 bases fit TRBD1. The V and J ends lost 0 bases and 9 bases, in that order; junction bases with no gene match: 12. CDR1 and CDR2 from the germline V gene are DFQATT and SNEGSKA (reference sequence). The CDR3 contains 15 residues. CDR3 sequence reads: CSARDEGPGGWSQYF. CDR3 nucleotide sequence: TGCAGTGCTAGAGATGAAGGACCAGGGGGCTGGTCCCAGTACTTC.

This chain links TRBV20-1 with TRBJ1-1; possibly TRBD1 for D (5 bases). The V gene's germline CDR1 is DFQATT and CDR2 SNEGSKA (reference sequence). This CDR3 is built from 13 residues. Trimming cost V 0 bases and J 2 bases, with 7 bases left between them. The CDR3 nucleotides are TGCAGTGCTAGAGATGGGACTAACACTGAAGCTTTCTTT. Amino acid sequence: CSARDGTNTEAFF.

This clonotype was seen only a few times. The chain combines TRBV24-1 with TRBJ2-1; no definite D call. V lost 2 bases to trimming and J lost 7 bases, with 20 bases between them. CDR3 length equals 17 residues. Per the germline V gene, CDR1 is KGHDR and CDR2 is SFDVKD. The CDR3 nucleotides read TGTGCCACCAGTGATTCACACAGCACGATCGGAGTGAATGAGCAGTTCTTC. This codes for CATSDSHSTIGVNEQFF.

In this sample, this clonotype turned up once. The chain recombines TRBV7-3 with TRBJ2-3; D is ambiguous. With 5 bases removed from V and 1 base from J, the gap between germline ends came to 25 bases. CDR3 length equals 19 residues. Germline-derived CDR1 and CDR2 are SGHTA and FQGTGA. The CDR3 DNA is TGTGCCAGCAGCCCGACCGTCCTCCCACTCCCATTAGGCACAGATACGCAGTATTTT. Protein product: CASSPTVLPLPLGTDTQYF.

The chain joins TRBV20-1 to TRBJ1-2; 7 nucleotides agree with TRBD1. This CDR3 region has 17 residues. V was clipped by 1 base and J by 2 bases; unmatched bases: 13. Germline CDR1 DFQATT, CDR2 SNEGSKA (reference sequence). CDR3 sequence: CSARAEQGTIENYGYTF. In nucleotides, the CDR3 is TGCAGTGCTAGAGCGGAACAGGGGACGATTGAAAACTATGGCTACACCTTC.